These 12 T cell receptor beta chains were sequenced from one sample in a study of patients and donors after allogeneic stem cell transplantation. MiXCR, run by TCRdb on the RT-PCR reads, gives a single entry per CDR3 protein. The sample contains 400,000 to 450,000 distinct CDR3 sequences, more than 15% of which appear only once. The sample comprised blood, either unsorted or a sorted T cell fraction (not recorded which). These receptors were collected from a human donor who was either an allogeneic HSCT recipient or a stem cell or donor lymphocyte infusion donor (not recorded which). It is not recorded whose cells these are; they may come from a transplant donor.

This clonotype came up a few times. This chain uses TRBV24-1 with TRBJ2-3; a possible D gene is TRBD1 (5 bases). This CDR3 comprises 12 residues. Germline V gene sequence: CDR1 KGHDR, CDR2 SFDVKD. Trimming removed 9 bases at V and 8 bases at J, with 14 bases between. The CDR3 here is CATRGRGGTQYF. The DNA of the CDR3 is TGTGCCACCCGAGGAAGGGGCGGTACGCAGTATTTT.

Ten or more counts support this clonotype. V is TRBV18 and J is TRBJ1-1; no reliable D call. The CDR3 covers 13 residues. CDR1 and CDR2 (germline): KGHSH, LQKENI. V was trimmed by 7 bases and J by 0 bases, leaving 9 bases between them. The CDR3 spells CASYFGMNTEAFF. CDR3 nucleotides: TGTGCCAGCTACTTCGGAATGAACACTGAAGCTTTCTTT.

This clonotype was seen a handful of times. The V call is TRBV7-9, the J call TRBJ1-5, with D perhaps matching TRBD1 (5 bases). The V gene's germline CDR1 is SEHNR and CDR2 FQNEAQ (reference sequence). The ends were cut back, 3 bases at V and 3 bases at J, with 9 bases in the middle. CDR3 length: 14 amino acids. As DNA, the CDR3 is TGTGCCAGCAGCTTTGGGGCAGTCAATCAGCCCCAGCATTTT. Its protein product is CASSFGAVNQPQHF.

This clonotype was picked up a small number of times. This chain joins TRBV20-1 and TRBJ1-5; tentative D call: TRBD1 (6 bases). The CDR3 totals 15 residues. In germline, CDR1 is DFQATT, CDR2 SNEGSKA (reference sequence). The ends were cut back, 5 bases at V and 0 bases at J, with 14 bases in the middle. The CDR3 nucleotides read TGCAGTGCTCCTAAGACAGGAAATAGCAATCAGCCCCAGCATTTT. The encoded protein is CSAPKTGNSNQPQHF.

V gene TRBV5-1 combines with J gene TRBJ1-6, with D possibly TRBD1 on 5 matching bases. The V and J ends lost 4 bases and 13 bases respectively, with 12 bases between them. Looked up from germline, CDR1 is SGHRS and CDR2 is YFSETQ. The CDR3 covers 12 residues. CDR3 nucleotide sequence: TGCGCCAGCAGCCTTGGACATCTCCCCCTCCACTTT. It yields the protein CASSLGHLPLHF.

Of note for this clonotype: Possible read error: a much larger clone is one base away. V usage is TRBV5-1 and J usage is TRBJ2-3; TRBD2 is a possible D gene (5 bases). The V end lost 0 bases, the J end lost 3 bases, and 11 bases lay between the germline ends. CDR3 length: 15 residues. Per germline, CDR1 SGHRS and CDR2 YFSETQ. This CDR3 is CASSLESGRTDTQYF. CDR3 bases: TGCGCCAGCAGCTTGGAATCGGGAAGAACAGATACGCAGTATTTT.

The chain combines TRBV20-1 with TRBJ1-5; D may be TRBD1 (6 bases). The germline V gene has CDR1 DFQATT and CDR2 SNEGSKA (reference sequence). Trimming shortened V by 3 bases and J by 7 bases, and 16 bases separated the two germline ends. This CDR3 region has 14 residues. CDR3 sequence (DNA): TGCAGTGCTAGTATGCAGGGGAAAGGACAGCCCCAGCATTTT. Its protein is CSASMQGKGQPQHF.

This chain joins TRBV4-1 and TRBJ1-6, with a possible D match to TRBD1 (5 bases). This CDR3 comprises 16 residues. Trimming shortened V by 4 bases and J by 0 bases, and 10 bases separated the two germline ends. In germline, CDR1 is MGHRA, CDR2 YSYEKL. The CDR3 nucleotides read TGCGCCAGCAGCCTGGGGCTTAGCTCCTATAATTCACCCCTCCACTTT. It encodes CASSLGLSSYNSPLHF.

There are a few counts of this clonotype. The CDR3 region has the DNA TGTGCCAGCAGTTCGCAGGGGGTAGGAATGTATGGCTACACCTTC. Its protein is CASSSQGVGMYGYTF. The rearrangement joins TRBV2 to TRBJ1-2; 7 bases are a match to TRBD1. The J segment lost 5 bases and the V segment lost 5 bases, leaving 11 bases of the junction unmatched. This CDR3 is 15 amino acids long. CDR1 and CDR2 from the germline V gene are SNHLY and FYNNEI.

This clonotype has a handful of counts. The rearrangement joins TRBV4-2 to TRBJ2-3, with D possibly being TRBD1 or TRBD2 (5 bases each). The CDR3 is made up of 15 amino acids. V was trimmed by 1 base and J by 1 base, leaving 9 bases between them. Germline assignment: CDR1 LGHNA and CDR2 YNFKEQ. The CDR3 here is CASSQGGRGTDTQYF. In nucleotides, the CDR3 is TGTGCCAGCAGCCAAGGGGGGAGAGGCACAGATACGCAGTATTTT.

This clonotype was found a few times. DNA for the CDR3: TGTGCCAGCAGCCAACTACAGGGGGCTAATGAAAAACTGTTTTTT. Amino acid sequence: CASSQLQGANEKLFF. The chain is built from TRBV14 and TRBJ1-4, with 8 bases that match TRBD1. The CDR3 consists of 15 residues. From germline, CDR1 is SGHDN and CDR2 FVKESK. V shed 2 bases, J shed 3 bases, and the junction held 2 bases outside the gene matches. The whole variable domain, remainder taken from reference TRBV14 and TRBJ1-4, is EAGVTQFPSHSVIEKGQTVTLRCDPISGHDNLYWYRRVMGKEIKFLLHFVKESKQDESGMPNNRFLAERTGGTYSTLKVQPAELEDSGVYFCASSQLQGANEKLFFGSGTQLSVL.

The genes are TRBV20-1 and TRBJ2-7; D is unresolved. Trimming pared 3 bases from V and 0 bases from J, leaving 6 bases between. Per the germline V gene, CDR1 is DFQATT and CDR2 is SNEGSKA (reference sequence). CDR3 length equals 12 residues. The CDR3 is CSASRTSYEQYF. Here the CDR3 DNA reads TGCAGTGCTAGTCGCACCTCCTACGAGCAGTACTTC.